What follows is one T cell receptor beta chain and its context. Its antigen is unknown. Germline lookup yields CDR1 SGHAT and CDR2 FQNNGV. The CDR3 spans 13 residues. The V and J ends lost 5 bases and 3 bases respectively, with 11 bases between them. This record belongs to a study of T cell responses to AZD1222 COVID-19 vaccine. Study-level findings and limits: Distributed over spike, vaccine-associated CD4 TCRs predominated at 160-218 and 743-854.

The repertoire was sequenced with immunoSEQ multiplex PCR; TCRdb's copy has only in-frame clones and lacks some. The sample contains under 70,000 clones, less than 90% of which appear only once. Sequencing used peripheral blood, obtained on day 0 of AZD1222 vaccination. The TCR comes from an adult in good health. The V and J genes are TRBV11-2 and TRBJ2-7; no clear D gene. The CDR3 loop reads CASSRVGHYEQYF. CDR3 coding DNA: TGTGCCAGCAGCCGAGTAGGGCACTACGAGCAGTACTTC.